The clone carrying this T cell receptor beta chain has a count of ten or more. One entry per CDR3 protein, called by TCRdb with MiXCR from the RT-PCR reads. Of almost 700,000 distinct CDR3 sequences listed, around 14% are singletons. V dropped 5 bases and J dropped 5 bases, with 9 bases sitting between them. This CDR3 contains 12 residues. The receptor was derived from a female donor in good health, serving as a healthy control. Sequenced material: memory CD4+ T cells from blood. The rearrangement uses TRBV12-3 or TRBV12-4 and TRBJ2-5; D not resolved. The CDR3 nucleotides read TGTGCCAGCAGTCCAACCGGGGAGACCCAGTACTTC. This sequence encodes CASSPTGETQYF.